Following are 30 T cell receptor beta chains from one sample sequenced in a study of blood T cells in healthy people across ages (dated by TCRdb to 2013 to 2016). Library preparation was by 5' RACE. Sequenced using an Illumina HiSeq 2500. A second 7 to 11 cycle PCR used a sample-barcoded 5' primer and a J-beta primer mix. TCRdb trimmed public reads at Q25 via fastp, called clones via MiXCR and kept in-frame beta chains. Merged by CDR3 protein, the rows form single entries marked with the most common genes and DNA. Within this sample are 650,000 to 1,000,000 distinct CDR3 sequences, with 35% to 40% of them counted one time only. The ten largest clones take up over 10% of the sample. The sequenced sample was blood. Source of these receptors: a man younger than 35 in good health.

The chain is built from TRBV11-2 and TRBJ2-1, with TRBD2 matching over 14 bases. The ends lost 6 bases at V and 2 bases at J; junction bases unmatched: 18. The CDR3 runs 21 residues. Looked up from germline, CDR1 is SGHAT and CDR2 is FQNNGV. CDR3 coding DNA: TGTGCCAGCAGAACCCCTGGGAAGACTAGCGGGGGGGAGGAACCCTACAATGAGCAGTTCTTC. Its protein product is CASRTPGKTSGGEEPYNEQFF.

This chain uses TRBV16 with TRBJ1-4, with a weak D call TRBD1 (5 bases). This CDR3 region has 14 residues. The germline V gene has CDR1 KGHSY and CDR2 FQNENV. Trimming removed 0 bases at V and 8 bases at J, with 10 bases between. CDR3 bases: TGTGCCAGCAGCCAATCGGGGCTCGACGAAAAACTGTTTTTT. It encodes CASSQSGLDEKLFF.

This rearrangement joins TRBV7-2 to TRBJ2-7, with 9 bases lining up with TRBD2. CDR3 length equals 15 residues. Germline V lookup: CDR1 SGHTA, CDR2 FQGNSA. V shed 1 base and J 7 bases; nucleotides not matched to a gene: 8. CDR3 protein: CASSLGSGGSNEQYF. In DNA, the CDR3 is TGTGCCAGCAGCTTAGGAAGCGGGGGGAGCAATGAGCAGTACTTC.

This clonotype was counted at least ten times. This chain joins TRBV27 and TRBJ2-1; 7 nucleotides agree with TRBD1. This CDR3 contains 15 residues. Trimming at V came to 3 bases and at J to 2 bases, leaving 4 bases not matched to a gene. Germline CDR1 MNHEY, CDR2 SMNVEV (reference sequence). CDR3 sequence reads: CASSFRDRAYNEQFF. DNA of the CDR3: TGTGCCAGCAGTTTCCGGGACAGAGCCTACAATGAGCAGTTCTTC.

This sequence joins TRBV9 and TRBJ2-7; no clear D. The V and J ends lost 0 bases and 7 bases respectively, with 11 bases between them. Germline-derived CDR1 and CDR2 are SGDLS and YYNGEE. The CDR3 consists of 13 residues. The CDR3: CASSVVGSSEQYF. The CDR3 nucleotides are TGTGCCAGCAGCGTAGTAGGCAGCTCAGAGCAGTACTTC.

This clonotype was recorded many times. The chain has TRBV6-2 or TRBV6-3 and TRBJ1-2; 7 nucleotides agree with TRBD1. Germline CDR1 and CDR2: MNHEY and SVGEGT. The J segment lost 4 bases and the V segment lost 0 bases, leaving 2 bases of the junction unmatched. The CDR3 has 14 amino acids. The CDR3 DNA reads as TGTGCCAGCAGTTACTCGACAGGGATCTATGGCTACACCTTC. Amino acid sequence: CASSYSTGIYGYTF.

This chain connects TRBV20-1 to TRBJ2-1, with TRBD2 matching 7 bases. The CDR3 spans 16 residues. Germline CDR1 DFQATT, CDR2 SNEGSKA (reference sequence). The junction had 9 bases not matched to a gene; V was cut back by 1 base and J by 3 bases. The CDR3 coding sequence is TGCAGTGCTAGAGTTAAAGCGGGGCACTACTACAATGAGCAGTTCTTC. It encodes CSARVKAGHYYNEQFF.

As DNA, the CDR3 is TGCAGTGCTAGATTAGGCATTGGTCGCTCCTATAATTCACCCCTCCACTTT. Protein product: CSARLGIGRSYNSPLHF. V is TRBV20-1 and J is TRBJ1-6; D remains unclear. The V gene lost 2 bases and the J gene lost 0 bases, with 14 bases spanning the gap. Germline CDR1 DFQATT, CDR2 SNEGSKA (reference sequence). This CDR3 region has 17 residues.

This chain uses TRBV20-1 with TRBJ2-7; D possibly corresponds to TRBD1 (5 bases). The CDR3 length is 15 residues. The germline V and J ends were trimmed by 3 bases and 4 bases, with 19 bases remaining between them. Per the germline V gene, CDR1 is DFQATT and CDR2 is SNEGSKA (reference sequence). This CDR3 reads CSASGSQVSSYEQYF. The CDR3, as DNA: TGCAGTGCTAGTGGGTCACAGGTCTCATCGTACGAGCAGTACTTC.

V usage is TRBV28 and J usage is TRBJ2-4; D ambiguous. TRBJ2-5 matches the DNA end more closely, so the J call is doubtful. CDR3 size: 15 residues. Germline values: CDR1 MDHEN, CDR2 SYDVKM. CDR3 residues: CASSGRGSLQETQYF. The CDR3 nucleotides read TGTGCCAGCAGTGGGCGAGGCTCCTTACAAGAGACCCAGTACTTC.

There are many counts of this clonotype. The rearrangement links TRBV12-3 or TRBV12-4 to TRBJ2-5; D is unclear. Trimming took off 2 bases at V and 5 bases at J, with 9 bases between the two ends. CDR3 size: 13 residues. CDR3 DNA sequence: TGTGCCAGCAGTTTACGGAATCAGGAGACCCAGTACTTC. Translating gives CASSLRNQETQYF.

The gene calls are TRBV24-1 and TRBJ2-2; weak D call: TRBD2 (5 bases). The germline V and J ends were trimmed by 3 bases and 3 bases, with 10 bases remaining between them. CDR1 is KGHDR and CDR2 is SFDVKD in the germline V gene. This CDR3 is built from 15 residues. CDR3 sequence (DNA): TGTGCCACCAGTGATAGGAGGCGCGACACCGGGGAGCTGTTTTTT. It encodes CATSDRRRDTGELFF.

In this sample, this clonotype turned up a few times. The CDR3 here is CASSPPEYGTTNTEAFF. Here the CDR3 DNA reads TGTGCCAGCTCACCACCGGAGTACGGGACAACGAACACTGAAGCTTTCTTT. The chain couples TRBV18 to TRBJ1-1; D perhaps matches TRBD1 (6 bases). V was cut by 0 bases and J by 1 base, with 15 bases left in between. There are 17 residues in the CDR3. Germline V gives CDR1 KGHSH, CDR2 LQKENI.

The rearrangement uses TRBV20-1 and TRBJ2-7; a possible D gene is TRBD2 (7 bases). Trimming took 6 bases from V and 2 from J, leaving 17 bases between them. CDR1 and CDR2 (germline): DFQATT, SNEGSKA (reference sequence). The CDR3 totals 14 residues. CDR3 DNA sequence: TGCAGTGCAAAAGGGGGGGTCGGCCCCTACGAGCAGTACTTC. Translating it yields CSAKGGVGPYEQYF.

The rearrangement links TRBV9 to TRBJ2-1; 8 bases are a match to TRBD2. The CDR3 is 16 amino acids. Trimming removed 1 base from V and 8 bases from J; junction bases left unmatched: 11. The germline CDR1 and CDR2 sequences are SGDLS and YYNGEE. In nucleotides, the CDR3 is TGTGCCAGCAGCGTAACGGGGACGGGGGGGGCCGATGAGCAGTTCTTC. This codes for CASSVTGTGGADEQFF.

Many counts were recorded for this clonotype. This chain joins TRBV5-1 and TRBJ1-2; D may be TRBD1 (5 bases). V lost 0 bases and J lost 0, with 6 bases in between. The CDR3 covers 14 residues. The germline CDR1 and CDR2 sequences are SGHRS and YFSETQ. CDR3 region: CASSLVGANYGYTF. CDR3 nucleotides: TGCGCCAGCAGCTTGGTGGGGGCTAACTATGGCTACACCTTC.

The chain links TRBV5-1 to TRBJ2-4; TRBD1 aligns across 10 bases. The V gene's germline CDR1 is SGHRS and CDR2 YFSETQ. The CDR3 runs 16 residues. V was pared by 7 bases and J by 7 bases, with 14 bases of the junction left unmatched. CDR3 protein: CASGPTSGQGENIQYF. CDR3 coding DNA: TGCGCCAGCGGCCCTACGTCAGGACAGGGGGAGAACATTCAGTACTTC. Full variable domain (missing parts from reference TRBV5-1 and TRBJ2-4): KAGVTQTPRYLIKTRGQQVTLSCSPISGHRSVSWYQQTPGQGLQFLFEYFSETQRNKGNFPGRFSGRQFSNSRSEMNVSTLELGDSALYLCASGPTSGQGENIQYFGAGTRLSVL.

The chain is built from TRBV20-1 and TRBJ1-1; no clear D. The CDR3 is 11 amino acids. With 0 bases removed from V and 6 bases from J, the gap between germline ends came to 5 bases. Germline lookup yields CDR1 DFQATT and CDR2 SNEGSKA (reference sequence). The CDR3 bases are TGCAGTGCTAGAGATCATCCTGAAGCTTTCTTT. Translating gives CSARDHPEAFF.

In its sample, this clonotype was seen a few times. V and J are TRBV20-1 and TRBJ2-7; D is unresolved. The CDR3 extends over 13 amino acids. Trimming shortened V by 0 bases and J by 7 bases, and 13 bases separated the two germline ends. Germline-derived CDR1 and CDR2 are DFQATT and SNEGSKA (reference sequence). The CDR3 sequence is CSARDRGPNEQYF. The CDR3 region has the DNA TGCAGTGCTAGAGATCGTGGCCCCAATGAGCAGTACTTC.

CDR3 region: CSANDGDTEAFF. The DNA for the CDR3 is TGCAGTGCTAATGACGGAGACACTGAAGCTTTCTTT. V gene TRBV20-1 combines with J gene TRBJ1-1, with D unclear. V lost 4 bases, J lost 3 bases, and 9 bases lay in between. CDR1 DFQATT and CDR2 SNEGSKA come from the germline V gene (reference sequence). This CDR3 has 12 residues.

This clonotype was picked up many times. The J gene is TRBJ2-1, the V gene TRBV4-2; D is perhaps TRBD1 or TRBD2 (5 bases each). V lost 1 base, J lost 7 bases, and 11 bases lay in between. The CDR3 has 14 amino acids. Per the germline V gene, CDR1 is LGHNA and CDR2 is YNFKEQ. This CDR3 is CASSQGGVVNEQFF. The CDR3 region has the DNA TGTGCCAGCAGCCAAGGAGGGGTGGTAAATGAGCAGTTCTTC.

The chain is built from TRBV6-2 or TRBV6-3 and TRBJ2-5; D ambiguous. The germline V gene has CDR1 MNHEY and CDR2 SVGEGT. The CDR3 has 14 amino acids. The V end was cut by 2 bases, the J end by 0 bases, with 7 bases between. The CDR3 is CASSYRADQETQYF. The CDR3 region has the DNA TGTGCCAGCAGTTACAGGGCGGACCAAGAGACCCAGTACTTC.

The rearrangement links TRBV29-1 to TRBJ2-2; 8 bases match TRBD1. Trimming removed 4 bases from V and 5 bases from J; junction bases left unmatched: 6. This CDR3 spans 14 amino acids. Germline V gene lookup returns CDR1 SQVTM and CDR2 ANQGSEA. The CDR3 reads CSVATRQGTGELFF. In DNA, the CDR3 is TGCAGCGTTGCTACTAGACAGGGGACCGGGGAGCTGTTTTTT.

As to this clonotype: A much larger clone sits a single nucleotide away, making a read error possible. The gene calls are TRBV5-1 and TRBJ2-1; either TRBD1 or TRBD2 may supply D (5 bases each). The DNA end favors TRBJ2-7, so the J call may be wrong. This CDR3 contains 14 residues. Germline CDR1 SGHRS, CDR2 YFSETQ. The CDR3 nucleotides read TGCGCCAGCGGGGGTCATAACTCCTACAATGAGCAGTACTTC. Translation gives CASGGHNSYNEQYF.

The chain recombines TRBV29-1 with TRBJ2-6; no firm D call. From germline, CDR1 is SQVTM and CDR2 ANQGSEA. The CDR3 runs to 14 residues. With 3 bases removed from V and 0 bases from J, the gap between germline ends came to 6 bases. CDR3 protein: CSVDVGSGANVLTF. Written as DNA, the CDR3 is TGCAGCGTTGATGTGGGCTCTGGGGCCAACGTCCTGACTTTC.

This clonotype was recorded many times. The V call is TRBV6-5, the J call TRBJ2-5; 11 bases map to TRBD2. CDR3 size: 15 residues. Germline lookup yields CDR1 MNHEY and CDR2 SVGAGI. Unmatched junction bases numbered 7, after V lost 6 bases and J lost 4 bases. DNA of the CDR3: TGTGCCAGCAGCCCCCAACTAGCGGGGGTAGAGACCCAGTACTTC. Its protein product is CASSPQLAGVETQYF.

The genes are TRBV28 and TRBJ2-1; the D gene is possibly TRBD1 (6 bases). Matching the DNA end better, TRBJ2-7 makes the J call doubtful. This CDR3 comprises 16 residues. Germline CDR1 and CDR2: MDHEN and SYDVKM. Here the CDR3 reads CASSVQQGSSYNEQYF. The CDR3 DNA reads as TGTGCCAGCAGTGTTCAGCAGGGGAGCTCCTACAATGAGCAGTACTTC.

The J gene is TRBJ2-3, the V gene TRBV7-2, with 7 bases identical to TRBD2. The length of the CDR3 is 15 residues. Germline V lookup: CDR1 SGHTA, CDR2 FQGNSA. Trimming cost V 5 bases and J 2 bases; bases outside gene matches: 7. The CDR3 reads CASSRWGGITDTQYF. The CDR3 DNA follows: TGTGCCAGCAGCCGTTGGGGGGGTATCACAGATACGCAGTATTTT. The whole variable domain, filled in from reference TRBV7-2 and TRBJ2-3, reads GAGVSQSPSNKVTEKGKDVELRCDPISGHTALYWYRQSLGQGLEFLIYFQGNSAPDKSGLPSDRFSAERTGGSVSTLTIQRTQQEDSAVYLCASSRWGGITDTQYFGPGTRLTVL.

This clonotype occurred a few times. V is TRBV7-9 and J is TRBJ2-1, with TRBD1 as a possible D gene (7 bases). The V and J ends lost 1 base and 0 bases respectively, with 13 bases between them. In germline, CDR1 is SEHNR, CDR2 FQNEAQ (reference sequence). This CDR3 region has 17 residues. The DNA of the CDR3 is TGTGCCAGCAGCTTAGTAACGGGGGACAGCTCCTACAATGAGCAGTTCTTC. This translates into CASSLVTGDSSYNEQFF.

About this clonotype itself: A read error may explain this, as a much larger clone is one base away. V is TRBV6-6 and J is TRBJ2-3, with D hard to call. This CDR3 spans 12 amino acids. Germline V CDR1 and CDR2: MNHNY, SVGAGI (reference sequence). CDR3 in amino acids: CANSYSPDTQYF. The CDR3 DNA is TGTGCCAACAGTTACTCTCCAGATACGCAGTATTTT.